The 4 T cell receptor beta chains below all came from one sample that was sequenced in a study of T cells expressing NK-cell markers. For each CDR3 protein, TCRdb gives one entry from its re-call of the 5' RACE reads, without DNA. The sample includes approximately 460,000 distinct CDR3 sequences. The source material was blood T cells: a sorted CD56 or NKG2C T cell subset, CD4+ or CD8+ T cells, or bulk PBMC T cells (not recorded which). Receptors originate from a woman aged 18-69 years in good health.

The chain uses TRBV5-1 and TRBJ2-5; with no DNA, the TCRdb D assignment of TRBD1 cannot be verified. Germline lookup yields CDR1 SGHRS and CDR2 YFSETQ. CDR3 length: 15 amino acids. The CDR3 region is CASSPVGTGSETQYF.

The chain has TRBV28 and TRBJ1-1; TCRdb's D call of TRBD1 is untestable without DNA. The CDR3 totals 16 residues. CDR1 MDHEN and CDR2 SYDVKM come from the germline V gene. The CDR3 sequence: CASSLRQAVADTEAFF.

The CDR3 here is CATSTQLVDEAFF. The chain has TRBV15 and TRBJ1-1. The CDR3 is 13 residues long. CDR1 LNHNV and CDR2 YYDKDF come from the germline V gene (reference sequence).

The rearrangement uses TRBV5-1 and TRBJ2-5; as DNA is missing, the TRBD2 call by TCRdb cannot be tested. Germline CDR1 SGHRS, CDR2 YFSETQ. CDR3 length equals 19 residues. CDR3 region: CASSLGASGLGNDQETQYF.